This section outlines one T cell receptor beta chain sequence together with its context. The antigen remains undetermined. Clones were sequenced by immunoSEQ multiplex PCR, and TCRdb holds only the in-frame ones, with some missing. The profile shows over 10,000 clones, 85% to 95% of them singletons. This CDR3 has 13 residues. Deletions cut 4 bases from V and 1 base from J, with 7 bases between. Germline V CDR1 and CDR2: SGHTA, FQGTGA. This sample was taken from a study of T cell clonotyping in hematopoietic cell transplantation. Whole-study results and caveats: At the given depth, recipient repertoires were over 95% de novo clonotypes. Graft donor and pretransplant recipient Inverse Simpson Index values predicted broader posttransplant TCR diversity. After transplant, recipient diversity fell while pathologically expanded clonotypes grew through day 180.

This sequence was found in a woman aged 45-59 years in good health. Some clones in this sample may be carry-over from other donors' samples. This chain connects TRBV7-3 to TRBJ1-1; D ambiguous. The sequenced sample was peripheral blood mononuclear cells. CDR3 loop: CASSSDKNTEAFF. DNA of the CDR3: TGTGCCAGCAGCTCCGACAAGAACACTGAAGCTTTCTTT.